This is a list of T cell receptor beta chains from one sample in a study of blood T cell repertoires in COVID-19. Sequencing used immunoSEQ multiplex PCR; TCRdb keeps in-frame clones, though not all of them. This sample has 130,000 or so clones, with around 89% found just once. Sequences were obtained from peripheral blood. The receptors originated from a human donor in a cohort sampled during active COVID-19. CDR3s include the opening cysteine and the closing phenylalanine or tryptophan. Fields, in order: J gene, clone size, V gene, D gene, CDR3 protein, CDR3 DNA. D genes are given only for firm matches. Clone size, where shown, is once, few, many, or a class for clones that have expanded.

J: TRBJ1-3
size: -
V: TRBV9
D: TRBD1
CDR3: CASSSGTGVGNTIYF
DNA: TGTGCCAGCAGCTCCGGGACAGGGGTTGGAAACACCATATATTTT

J: TRBJ1-6
size: -
V: TRBV5-1
D: TRBD1
CDR3: CASSLGTGYNSPLHF
DNA: TGCGCCAGCAGCTTAGGGACAGGCTATAATTCACCCCTCCACTTT

J: TRBJ1-2
size: -
V: TRBV2
D: TRBD1
CDR3: CASIPGTVGYGYTF
DNA: TGTGCCAGCATCCCCGGGACAGTCGGGTATGGCTACACCTTC

J: TRBJ2-2
size: -
V: TRBV7-7
D: TRBD1
CDR3: CASSPEGQGDGELFF
DNA: TGTGCTAGCAGCCCCGAGGGACAGGGCGACGGGGAGCTGTTTTTT

J: TRBJ1-4
size: -
V: TRBV19
D: -
CDR3: CASSARQATNEKLFF
DNA: TGTGCCAGTAGTGCCCGACAGGCAACTAATGAAAAACTGTTTTTT

J: TRBJ2-3
size: -
V: TRBV7-6
D: TRBD2
CDR3: CASSLAGETDTQYF
DNA: TGTGCCAGCAGCTTGGCGGGGGAGACAGATACGCAGTATTTT

J: TRBJ2-3
size: -
V: TRBV18
D: TRBD2
CDR3: CASSPKTSGRDERWTDTQYF
DNA: TGTGCCAGCTCACCAAAGACTAGCGGGAGAGATGAAAGGTGGACAGATACGCAGTATTTT

J: TRBJ1-1
size: few
V: TRBV12-3/TRBV12-4
D: -
CDR3: CASSLDRIEAFF
DNA: TGTGCCAGCAGTTTGGACAGAATTGAAGCTTTCTTT

J: TRBJ1-1
size: -
V: TRBV25-1
D: TRBD1
CDR3: CASSEFRDRGRGTEAFF
DNA: TGTGCCAGCAGTGAATTCAGGGACAGGGGGAGAGGAACTGAAGCTTTCTTT

J: TRBJ2-7
size: once
V: TRBV2
D: TRBD1
CDR3: CASNPRGPGGLYEQYF
DNA: TGTGCCAGCAACCCCAGGGGGCCAGGGGGCTTGTACGAGCAGTACTTC

J: TRBJ1-6
size: -
V: TRBV19
D: TRBD1
CDR3: CASSLQDRGQLHF
DNA: TGTGCCAGTAGCCTTCAGGACAGGGGGCAACTCCACTTT

J: TRBJ1-5
size: once
V: TRBV10-3
D: TRBD1
CDR3: CAIRDRGQPQHF
DNA: TGTGCCATCAGGGACAGGGGGCAGCCCCAGCATTTT

J: TRBJ1-1
size: -
V: TRBV2
D: -
CDR3: CAFGGRNTEAFF
DNA: TGTGCCTTTGGGGGCAGGAACACTGAAGCTTTCTTT

J: TRBJ2-1
size: -
V: TRBV15
D: -
CDR3: CATSREGGRGSYNEQFF
DNA: TGTGCCACCAGCAGAGAAGGGGGAAGGGGCTCCTACAATGAGCAGTTCTTC

J: TRBJ1-1
size: -
V: TRBV11-2
D: -
CDR3: CASSSPRGGATEAFF
DNA: TGTGCCAGCAGCTCCCCGCGGGGGGGGGCCACTGAAGCTTTCTTT

J: TRBJ2-7
size: -
V: TRBV2
D: TRBD1
CDR3: CASSEYRTGYYEQYF
DNA: TGTGCCAGCAGTGAATACAGGACAGGATACTACGAGCAGTACTTC

J: TRBJ2-5
size: -
V: TRBV9
D: TRBD1
CDR3: CASSALQGQETQYF
DNA: TGTGCCAGCAGCGCCCTACAGGGGCAAGAGACCCAGTACTTC

J: TRBJ1-2
size: -
V: TRBV7-2
D: -
CDR3: CASSLASRGYGYTF
DNA: TGTGCCAGCAGCTTAGCCTCCAGGGGCTATGGCTACACCTTC